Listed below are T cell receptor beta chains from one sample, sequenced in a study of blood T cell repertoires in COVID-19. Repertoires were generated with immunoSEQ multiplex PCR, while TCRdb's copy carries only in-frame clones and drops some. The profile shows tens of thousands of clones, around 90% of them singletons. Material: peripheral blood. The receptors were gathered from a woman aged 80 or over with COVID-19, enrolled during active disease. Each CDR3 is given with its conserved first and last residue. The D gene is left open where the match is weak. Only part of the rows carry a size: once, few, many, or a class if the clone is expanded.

CDR3nt: TGTGCCAGCAGCTTAGGGACAGGGTATACCGGGGAGCTGTTTTTT
CDR3aa: CASSLGTGYTGELFF
j_gene: TRBJ2-2
abundance: NA
v_gene: TRBV5-4
len: 15
d_gene: TRBD1

CDR3nt: TGTGCCAGCAACCAGGGGGCTTACGAGCAGTACTTC
CDR3aa: CASNQGAYEQYF
j_gene: TRBJ2-7
abundance: NA
v_gene: TRBV5-8
len: 12
d_gene: TRBD1

CDR3nt: TGCGCCAGCAGCCCAACCAACAGGGCAGGTCCAGATACGCAGTATTTT
CDR3aa: CASSPTNRAGPDTQYF
j_gene: TRBJ2-3
abundance: few
v_gene: TRBV5-1
len: 16
d_gene: NA

CDR3nt: TGTGCCAGCAGCGCGGGGGTCCCCTCCTACGAGCAGTACTTC
CDR3aa: CASSAGVPSYEQYF
j_gene: TRBJ2-7
abundance: NA
v_gene: TRBV6-5
len: 14
d_gene: TRBD2

CDR3nt: TGTGCCAGTAGTATACCCCTTGGGCTCTCAAACTATGGCTACACCTTC
CDR3aa: CASSIPLGLSNYGYTF
j_gene: TRBJ1-2
abundance: NA
v_gene: TRBV19
len: 16
d_gene: NA

CDR3nt: TGTGCCAGCAGCTTAAGGACAGGGGAAGGAAACACTGAAGCTTTCTTT
CDR3aa: CASSLRTGEGNTEAFF
j_gene: TRBJ1-1
abundance: NA
v_gene: TRBV11-2
len: 16
d_gene: TRBD1

CDR3nt: TGTGCCAGCAGCCTCCAGGGCTACGAGCAGTACTTC
CDR3aa: CASSLQGYEQYF
j_gene: TRBJ2-7
abundance: few
v_gene: TRBV11-2
len: 12
d_gene: NA

CDR3nt: TGTGCTAGTGGTTTGCCCCACTTGAAAGTTGCAGATACGCAGTATTTT
CDR3aa: CASGLPHLKVADTQYF
j_gene: TRBJ2-3
abundance: once
v_gene: TRBV12-5
len: 16
d_gene: NA

CDR3nt: TGCGCCAGCAGCCGGAACAGGGGGCAAGAGACCCAGTACTTC
CDR3aa: CASSRNRGQETQYF
j_gene: TRBJ2-5
abundance: NA
v_gene: TRBV5-1
len: 14
d_gene: TRBD1

CDR3nt: TGCAGCGTTTCCCCATGGGGGGGTGGCGGCTACACCTTC
CDR3aa: CSVSPWGGGGYTF
j_gene: TRBJ1-2
abundance: NA
v_gene: TRBV29-1
len: 13
d_gene: NA

CDR3nt: TGCGCCAGCAGCTTCTCCTCAGGGGTATCAGATACGCAGTATTTT
CDR3aa: CASSFSSGVSDTQYF
j_gene: TRBJ2-3
abundance: NA
v_gene: TRBV5-1
len: 15
d_gene: NA

CDR3nt: TGTGCCAGCAGCGCCAACACTGGAGGGGCGGGCACTGAAGCTTTCTTT
CDR3aa: CASSANTGGAGTEAFF
j_gene: TRBJ1-1
abundance: NA
v_gene: TRBV9
len: 16
d_gene: NA

CDR3nt: TGTGCCAGCAGCCAAACGGGACAGACTAACTATGGCTACACCTTC
CDR3aa: CASSQTGQTNYGYTF
j_gene: TRBJ1-2
abundance: NA
v_gene: TRBV4-2
len: 15
d_gene: TRBD1

CDR3nt: NA
CDR3aa: CAVSCASSDSNRGETQYF
j_gene: TRBJ2-5
abundance: NA
v_gene: TRBV6-4
len: 18
d_gene: NA

CDR3nt: TGTGCCAGCAGCTTAGGGGGGGGGAGATTGAACACTGAAGCTTTCTTT
CDR3aa: CASSLGGGRLNTEAFF
j_gene: TRBJ1-1
abundance: NA
v_gene: TRBV7-2
len: 16
d_gene: NA

CDR3nt: TGTGCCAGCAGCGAATTCCCCTCGGGGGGATCCCAAGAGACCCAGTACTTC
CDR3aa: CASSEFPSGGSQETQYF
j_gene: TRBJ2-5
abundance: NA
v_gene: TRBV6-1
len: 17
d_gene: TRBD2

CDR3nt: TGCAGTGCTAGTCGTTCTACCTCCGGCGAGCAGTACTTC
CDR3aa: CSASRSTSGEQYF
j_gene: TRBJ2-7
abundance: once
v_gene: TRBV20-1
len: 13
d_gene: NA

CDR3nt: TGTGCCAGCAGTTACTCAGACAGGGATGGCTACACCTTC
CDR3aa: CASSYSDRDGYTF
j_gene: TRBJ1-2
abundance: NA
v_gene: TRBV6-6
len: 13
d_gene: TRBD1

CDR3nt: TGTGCCAGCAGTTCTAGAGAGGCGGGACGGGGTGGCTACACCTTC
CDR3aa: CASSSREAGRGGYTF
j_gene: TRBJ1-2
abundance: NA
v_gene: TRBV7-9
len: 15
d_gene: NA

CDR3nt: TGTGCCAGCAGCTTACCCCCGTACCAAGAGACCCAGTACTTC
CDR3aa: CASSLPPYQETQYF
j_gene: TRBJ2-5
abundance: NA
v_gene: TRBV11-2
len: 14
d_gene: NA

CDR3nt: TGTGCCAGCAGCTTTAGGGGGGGCGGATACAATGAGCAGTTCTTC
CDR3aa: CASSFRGGGYNEQFF
j_gene: TRBJ2-1
abundance: NA
v_gene: TRBV11-2
len: 15
d_gene: NA

CDR3nt: TGCGCCAGCAGCTCGCAGGGGGGACAAGAGACCCAGTACTTC
CDR3aa: CASSSQGGQETQYF
j_gene: TRBJ2-5
abundance: NA
v_gene: TRBV5-1
len: 14
d_gene: NA

CDR3nt: TGTGCCAGCAGCTTCGGAGGGGCGGGCCCCACCGGGGAGCTGTTTTTT
CDR3aa: CASSFGGAGPTGELFF
j_gene: TRBJ2-2
abundance: NA
v_gene: TRBV11-2
len: 16
d_gene: NA

CDR3nt: TGTGCCAGCAGCAACGGACAGCCTGGGGCCAACGTCCTGACTTTC
CDR3aa: CASSNGQPGANVLTF
j_gene: TRBJ2-6
abundance: NA
v_gene: TRBV5-4
len: 15
d_gene: NA

CDR3nt: TGTGCCAGCAGCACGACAGGGACCTCTGGAAACACCATATATTTT
CDR3aa: CASSTTGTSGNTIYF
j_gene: TRBJ1-3
abundance: NA
v_gene: TRBV9
len: 15
d_gene: TRBD1

CDR3nt: TGTGCCAGCAGCTTGGATACAACCTTGACAGGAGGCTACACCTTC
CDR3aa: CASSLDTTLTGGYTF
j_gene: TRBJ1-2
abundance: NA
v_gene: TRBV5-4
len: 15
d_gene: NA

CDR3nt: TGTGCTAGTGGTTACGACTTCGAGCAGTACTTC
CDR3aa: CASGYDFEQYF
j_gene: TRBJ2-7
abundance: NA
v_gene: TRBV12-5
len: 11
d_gene: NA

CDR3nt: TGTGCCAGCAGCCAAGGACAGGGAAGTGCTGGGGCCAACGTCCTGACTTTC
CDR3aa: CASSQGQGSAGANVLTF
j_gene: TRBJ2-6
abundance: NA
v_gene: TRBV7-9
len: 17
d_gene: TRBD1

CDR3nt: TGTGCCAGCAGCCCTAGCGGGGGTCACGATACGCAGTATTTT
CDR3aa: CASSPSGGHDTQYF
j_gene: TRBJ2-3
abundance: few
v_gene: TRBV6-4
len: 14
d_gene: TRBD2

CDR3nt: TGTGCCAGCAGCTCCACTAGCGCCCCGGGGGATACGCAGTATTTT
CDR3aa: CASSSTSAPGDTQYF
j_gene: TRBJ2-3
abundance: once
v_gene: TRBV7-6
len: 15
d_gene: TRBD2

CDR3nt: TGTGCCAGCGCCTCCCGGAGGTACTTC
CDR3aa: CASASRRYF
j_gene: TRBJ2-7
abundance: NA
v_gene: TRBV21-1
len: 9
d_gene: NA

CDR3nt: TGTGCCAGCAGGGGACAGGGCCCCCAGCATTTT
CDR3aa: CASRGQGPQHF
j_gene: TRBJ1-5
abundance: NA
v_gene: TRBV2
len: 11
d_gene: TRBD1

CDR3nt: TGTGCCAGCAGCACCCGACTAGTTCCCGGTACGCAGTATTTT
CDR3aa: CASSTRLVPGTQYF
j_gene: TRBJ2-3
abundance: NA
v_gene: TRBV7-9
len: 14
d_gene: NA

CDR3nt: TGTGCCAGCAGCTTCTACAGGGGGCGCTTCTGGATGAACACTGAAGCTTTCTTT
CDR3aa: CASSFYRGRFWMNTEAFF
j_gene: TRBJ1-1
abundance: NA
v_gene: TRBV5-6
len: 18
d_gene: TRBD1

CDR3nt: TGTGCCAGCAGCCAATGGGGACAGAACACTGAAGCTTTCTTT
CDR3aa: CASSQWGQNTEAFF
j_gene: TRBJ1-1
abundance: NA
v_gene: TRBV3-1/TRBV3-2
len: 14
d_gene: NA

CDR3nt: TGTGCCAGCAGCTTATGGCGGGTAGGGCACCGAGGGACCCAGTACTTC
CDR3aa: CASSLWRVGHRGTQYF
j_gene: TRBJ2-5
abundance: NA
v_gene: TRBV11-1
len: 16
d_gene: NA

CDR3nt: TGTGCCAGCAGGGGGAGCAATGAGCAGTTCTTC
CDR3aa: CASRGSNEQFF
j_gene: TRBJ2-1
abundance: once
v_gene: TRBV3-1/TRBV3-2
len: 11
d_gene: NA

CDR3nt: TGTGCCTGGACCAGACAAAGCTCTGGAAACACCATATATTTT
CDR3aa: CAWTRQSSGNTIYF
j_gene: TRBJ1-3
abundance: NA
v_gene: TRBV30
len: 14
d_gene: NA

CDR3nt: TGTGCCAGCAGTCTCTCCTCGAACACTGAAGCTTTCTTT
CDR3aa: CASSLSSNTEAFF
j_gene: TRBJ1-1
abundance: NA
v_gene: TRBV12-3/TRBV12-4
len: 13
d_gene: NA

CDR3nt: TGTGCCAGCGGACCTCCCGGGACAGGCTACTACGAGCAGTACTTC
CDR3aa: CASGPPGTGYYEQYF
j_gene: TRBJ2-7
abundance: NA
v_gene: TRBV28
len: 15
d_gene: TRBD1

CDR3nt: TGTGCCATCAGTGAGGGGACAGGGCGGAATTCACCCCTCCACTTT
CDR3aa: CAISEGTGRNSPLHF
j_gene: TRBJ1-6
abundance: once
v_gene: TRBV10-3
len: 15
d_gene: TRBD1

CDR3nt: TGCGCCAGCAGCCCCAATTCCGGGACAGGAGACAATGAGCAGTTCTTC
CDR3aa: CASSPNSGTGDNEQFF
j_gene: TRBJ2-1
abundance: NA
v_gene: TRBV5-1
len: 16
d_gene: TRBD1

CDR3nt: TGTGCCAGCAGTTCGACAGTGGGCTCGTCTGGAAACACCATATATTTT
CDR3aa: CASSSTVGSSGNTIYF
j_gene: TRBJ1-3
abundance: NA
v_gene: TRBV6-5
len: 16
d_gene: NA

CDR3nt: TGCGCCAGCAGAGGAGATGACACTGAAGCTTTCTTT
CDR3aa: CASRGDDTEAFF
j_gene: TRBJ1-1
abundance: NA
v_gene: TRBV10-2
len: 12
d_gene: NA

CDR3nt: TGTGCCTGGGGGGGAAGGCCACAGGGTCAGACCCAGTACTTC
CDR3aa: CAWGGRPQGQTQYF
j_gene: TRBJ2-5
abundance: NA
v_gene: TRBV30
len: 14
d_gene: NA

CDR3nt: TGTGCCAGCAGTCAGGGCAGCTCTGGAAACACCATATATTTT
CDR3aa: CASSQGSSGNTIYF
j_gene: TRBJ1-3
abundance: NA
v_gene: TRBV2
len: 14
d_gene: NA

CDR3nt: TGTGCCAGCAGAATAACAGGGGGCGCGGGCGGCATTCAGTACTTC
CDR3aa: CASRITGGAGGIQYF
j_gene: TRBJ2-4
abundance: NA
v_gene: TRBV6-6
len: 15
d_gene: TRBD1